The next 11 T cell receptor beta chains were all read from a single sample in a study of shared clonotypes between healthy human individuals. Method: immunoSEQ multiplex PCR; TCRdb's copy keeps in-frame clones and lacks some. The table has 730,000 or so clones, about two thirds seen once. The sample was memory CD4+ T cells sorted from blood. The subset was: CD45RA-negative fraction. The receptors derive from a woman in her twenties or thirties in good health.

The chain is built from TRBV9 and TRBJ2-3, with TRBD2 matching 9 bases. V shed 7 bases, J shed 5 bases, and the junction held 5 bases outside the gene matches. This CDR3 has 13 amino acids. CDR1 and CDR2 from the germline V gene are SGDLS and YYNGEE. CDR3 protein: CASGRTSVDTQYF. CDR3 DNA: TGTGCCAGCGGGAGGACTAGCGTAGATACGCAGTATTTT. Filled out from reference TRBV9 and TRBJ2-3, the complete variable domain reads DSGVTQTPKHLITATGQRVTLRCSPRSGDLSVYWYQQSLDQGLQFLIQYYNGEERAKGNILERFSAQQFPDLHSELNLSSLELGDSALYFCASGRTSVDTQYFGPGTRLTVL.

This clone was detected only a few times. The sample has other DNA sequences that encode this CDR3 too. The gene calls are TRBV7-9 and TRBJ2-7; D is unclear. From germline, CDR1 is SEHNR and CDR2 FQNEAQ (reference sequence). The CDR3 runs 12 residues. Trimming shortened V by 5 bases and J by 3 bases, and 8 bases separated the two germline ends. The CDR3, as DNA: TGTGCCAGCAGCCGTAACAGCTACGAGCAGTACTTC. It codes for CASSRNSYEQYF.

This clone occurred once. This chain links TRBV11-1 with TRBJ2-1, with 7 bases identical to TRBD2. J lost 0 bases, V lost 4 bases, and 3 bases had no gene match. The CDR3 extends over 15 amino acids. In germline, CDR1 is SGHAT, CDR2 FQDESV (reference sequence). In DNA, the CDR3 is TGTGCCAGCAGCTGGGGCGGGAGCTCCTACAATGAGCAGTTCTTC. Its translation is CASSWGGSSYNEQFF.

This sequence joins TRBV5-5 and TRBJ1-1; D ambiguous. Germline CDR1 reads SGHKS; CDR2 reads YYEKEE (reference sequence). Trimming left V 4 bases short and J 7 bases short, with 17 bases between. CDR3 length: 14 amino acids. The CDR3 sequence is CASSQEDRALEAFF. In nucleotides, the CDR3 is TGTGCCAGCAGCCAAGAGGACCGGGCCCTTGAAGCTTTCTTT. The whole variable domain, filled in from reference TRBV5-5 and TRBJ1-1, reads DAGVTQSPTHLIKTRGQQVTLRCSPISGHKSVSWYQQVLGQGPQFIFQYYEKEERGRGNFPDRFSARQFPNYSSELNVNALLLGDSALYLCASSQEDRALEAFFGQGTRLTVV.

This chain connects TRBV7-2 to TRBJ1-1; D uncertain. This CDR3 region has 13 residues. Germline V gene lookup returns CDR1 SGHTA and CDR2 FQGNSA. V lost 5 bases and J 4 bases, leaving 11 bases between the germline ends. DNA of the CDR3: TGTGCCAGCAGCCCCTACTACGGCACTGAAGCTTTCTTT. It encodes CASSPYYGTEAFF. Complete variable domain (other parts from reference TRBV7-2 and TRBJ1-1): GAGVSQSPSNKVTEKGKDVELRCDPISGHTALYWYRQSLGQGLEFLIYFQGNSAPDKSGLPSDRFSAERTGGSVSTLTIQRTQQEDSAVYLCASSPYYGTEAFFGQGTRLTVV.

This clone was picked up a small number of times. The chain has TRBV5-6 and TRBJ1-2; TRBD1 matches 8 bases. The V segment lost 0 bases and the J segment 2 bases; nucleotides outside the gene matches: 3. The CDR3 is made up of 15 amino acids. The germline gives CDR1 SGHDT, CDR2 YYEEEE. The CDR3 sequence is CASSLAGGVNYGYTF. In nucleotides, the CDR3 is TGTGCCAGCAGCTTGGCAGGGGGCGTGAACTATGGCTACACCTTC. Filled out from reference TRBV5-6 and TRBJ1-2, the complete variable domain reads DAGVTQSPTHLIKTRGQQVTLRCSPKSGHDTVSWYQQALGQGPQFIFQYYEEEERQRGNFPDRFSGHQFPNYSSELNVNALLLGDSALYLCASSLAGGVNYGYTFGSGTRLTVV.

This clone was seen once. V usage is TRBV7-9 and J usage is TRBJ1-1; D gene uncertain. Deletions cut 6 bases from V and 1 base from J, with 6 bases between. CDR3 length: 12 amino acids. CDR1 is SEHNR and CDR2 is FQNEAQ in the germline V gene (reference sequence). The DNA for the CDR3 is TGTGCCAGCAGGTTAAAGAACACTGAAGCTTTCTTT. It specifies CASRLKNTEAFF.

This chain joins TRBV27 and TRBJ1-2; D is ambiguous. Germline assignment: CDR1 MNHEY and CDR2 SMNVEV (reference sequence). V was clipped by 5 bases and J by 2 bases, with 12 bases between them. The length of the CDR3 is 14 residues. CDR3 nucleotides: TGTGCCAGCAGTCCGTCCCGGGTCAACTATGGCTACACCTTC. Protein: CASSPSRVNYGYTF.

The chain links TRBV4-2 to TRBJ2-3; D possibly corresponds to TRBD2 (5 bases). Germline V gene data show CDR1 as LGHNA and CDR2 as YNFKEQ. The V end was cut by 1 base, the J end by 0 bases, with 14 bases between. This CDR3 region has 17 residues. CDR3 residues: CASSQGPQADSTDTQYF. The CDR3 region has the DNA TGTGCCAGCAGCCAAGGGCCCCAAGCGGATAGCACAGATACGCAGTATTTT.

The J gene is TRBJ2-7, the V gene TRBV5-4; 7 bases fit TRBD1. Looked up from germline, CDR1 is SGHNT and CDR2 is YYREEE (reference sequence). Unmatched junction bases numbered 12, after V lost 5 bases and J lost 4 bases. The CDR3 extends over 15 amino acids. CDR3 sequence: CASSSPGQSIYEQYF. The DNA of the CDR3 is TGTGCCAGCAGTTCCCCGGGACAGTCTATATACGAGCAGTACTTC.

V gene TRBV6-6 combines with J gene TRBJ1-5; no clear D. The CDR3 length is 15 residues. Germline lookup yields CDR1 MNHNY and CDR2 SVGAGI (reference sequence). V lost 0 bases and J 6 bases, leaving 12 bases between the germline ends. Here the CDR3 reads CASSYSSKVTQPQHF. CDR3 sequence (DNA): TGTGCCAGCAGTTACTCGTCTAAGGTTACTCAGCCCCAGCATTTT.